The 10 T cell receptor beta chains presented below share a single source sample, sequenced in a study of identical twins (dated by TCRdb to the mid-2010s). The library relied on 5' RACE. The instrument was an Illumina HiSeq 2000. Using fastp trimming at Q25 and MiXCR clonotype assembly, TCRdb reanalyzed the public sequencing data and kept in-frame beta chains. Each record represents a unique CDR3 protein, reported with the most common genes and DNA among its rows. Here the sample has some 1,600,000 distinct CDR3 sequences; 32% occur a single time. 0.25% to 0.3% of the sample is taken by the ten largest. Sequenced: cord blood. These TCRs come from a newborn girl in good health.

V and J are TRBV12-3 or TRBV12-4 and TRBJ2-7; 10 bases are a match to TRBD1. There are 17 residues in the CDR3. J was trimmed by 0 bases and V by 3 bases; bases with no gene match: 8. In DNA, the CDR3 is TGTGCCAGCAGTTTCGAGACAGGGGGCTCAGGCTCCTACGAGCAGTACTTC. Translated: CASSFETGGSGSYEQYF.

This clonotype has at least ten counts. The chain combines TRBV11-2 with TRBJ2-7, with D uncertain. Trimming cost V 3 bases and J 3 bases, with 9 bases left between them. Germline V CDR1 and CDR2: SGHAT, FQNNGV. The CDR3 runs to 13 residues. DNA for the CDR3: TGTGCCAGCAGCTTTACTCCTAACTACGAGCAGTACTTC. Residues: CASSFTPNYEQYF.

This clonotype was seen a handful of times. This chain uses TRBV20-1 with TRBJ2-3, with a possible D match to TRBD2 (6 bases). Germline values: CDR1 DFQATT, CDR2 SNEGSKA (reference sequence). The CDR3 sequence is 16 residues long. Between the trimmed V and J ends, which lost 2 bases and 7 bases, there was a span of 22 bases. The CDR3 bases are TGCAGTGCTAGACCCCTCGGGACTGCCCAGGGAAATACGCAGTATTTT. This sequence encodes CSARPLGTAQGNTQYF.

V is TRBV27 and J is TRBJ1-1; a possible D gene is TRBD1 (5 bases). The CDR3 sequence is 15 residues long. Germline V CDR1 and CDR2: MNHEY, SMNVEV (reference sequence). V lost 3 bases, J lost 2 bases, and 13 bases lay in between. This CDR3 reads CASSFRVSANTEAFF. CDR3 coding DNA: TGTGCCAGCAGTTTCAGGGTCTCGGCAAACACTGAAGCTTTCTTT.

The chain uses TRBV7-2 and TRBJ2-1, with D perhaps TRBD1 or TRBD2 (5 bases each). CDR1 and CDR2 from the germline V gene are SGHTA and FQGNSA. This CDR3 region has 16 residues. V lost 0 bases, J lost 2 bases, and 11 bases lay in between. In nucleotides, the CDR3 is TGTGCCAGCAGCTTAGCGCCCGGGACGGCCTACAATGAGCAGTTCTTC. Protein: CASSLAPGTAYNEQFF.

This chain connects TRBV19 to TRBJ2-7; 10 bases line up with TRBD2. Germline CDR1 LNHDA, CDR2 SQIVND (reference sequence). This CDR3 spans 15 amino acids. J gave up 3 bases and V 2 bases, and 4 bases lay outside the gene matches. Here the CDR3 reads CASSIPSGSGYEQYF. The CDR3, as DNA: TGTGCCAGTAGTATACCTAGCGGGAGTGGCTACGAGCAGTACTTC. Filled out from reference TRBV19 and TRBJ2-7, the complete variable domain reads DGGITQSPKYLFRKEGQNVTLSCEQNLNHDAMYWYRQDPGQGLRLIYYSQIVNDFQKGDIAEGYSVSREKKESFPLTVTSAQKNPTAFYLCASSIPSGSGYEQYFGPGTRLTVT.

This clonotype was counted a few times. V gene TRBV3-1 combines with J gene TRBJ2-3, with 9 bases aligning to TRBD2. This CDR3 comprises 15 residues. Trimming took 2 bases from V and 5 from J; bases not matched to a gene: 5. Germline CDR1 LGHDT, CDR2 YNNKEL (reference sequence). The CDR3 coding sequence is TGTGCCAGCAGCCAACCGCGGGAGGGAGGAGATACGCAGTATTTT. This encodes CASSQPREGGDTQYF.

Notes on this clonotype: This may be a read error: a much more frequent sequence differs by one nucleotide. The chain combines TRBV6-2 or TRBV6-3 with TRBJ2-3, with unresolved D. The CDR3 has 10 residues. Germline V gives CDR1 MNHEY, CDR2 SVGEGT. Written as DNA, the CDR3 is TGTGCCAGGAGGAGAGATCCGCAGTATTTT. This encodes CARRRDPQYF.

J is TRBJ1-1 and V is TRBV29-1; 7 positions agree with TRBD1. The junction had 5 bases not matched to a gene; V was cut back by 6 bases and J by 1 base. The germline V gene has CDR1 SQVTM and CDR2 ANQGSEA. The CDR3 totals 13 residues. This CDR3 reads CSVARTGNTEAFF. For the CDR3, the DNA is TGCAGCGTCGCAAGGACAGGGAACACTGAAGCTTTCTTT.

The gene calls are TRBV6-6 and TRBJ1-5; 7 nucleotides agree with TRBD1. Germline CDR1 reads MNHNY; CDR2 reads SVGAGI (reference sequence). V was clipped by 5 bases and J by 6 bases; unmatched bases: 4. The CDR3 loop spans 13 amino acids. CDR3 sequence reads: CASSDRVLQPQHF. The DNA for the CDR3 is TGTGCCAGCAGTGACAGGGTCCTTCAGCCCCAGCATTTT.